This entry concerns a single T cell receptor beta chain. The table lists this clone with a few counts. Its specific antigen is unknown. No much larger clone is present one base from it, and per-base qualities are unavailable. The data were obtained in a study of cytomegalovirus exposure and HLA in healthy donors listed by TCRdb under 2017. Regarding the complete study: In an earlier analysis of some 550 of the donors, under 300 Gb of sequence data and 100 million or so unique TCR beta sequences from 150 million to 200 million T cells were reported. Among roughly 370 genotyped donors of the cohort, an average of about 240,000 unique TCR beta nucleotide sequences were sequenced per donor, roughly 20% of them non-productive. All discovery cohort repertoires had been generated on a single sequencing platform. To study patterns of TCR occurrence, a later analysis re-analyzed previously published TCR beta repertoires from 600 to 750 donors and added high-resolution HLA genotyping. The study aimed to test whether cataloging public T cell receptors could reveal signatures of past pathogen exposure. Typing coverage varied by locus: roughly 620-640 donors for A, B, C, DRB1 and DQB1; 522 for DQA1; more than 600 for DPA1; under 490 for DPB1. The study used immunosequencing to profile the T cell repertoires of several hundred subjects and linked those repertoires to cytomegalovirus serostatus. In a later genetic analysis, genome-wide SNP genotypes for about three fifths of the roughly 670 donors were used, and that subset was treated as a discovery cohort. Both class I and class II loci were covered by HLA typing, at four-digit resolution. Donor age, sex, ethnicity and CMV serostatus were compiled alongside the repertoire data. In the later analysis, no new phenotypic data were used to find candidate immune exposures; instead, reliance was placed on TCR beta sequences and their occurrence across donors. An early release covering approximately 600 HLA-typed donors comprised approximately 300 gigabases of sequencing data and roughly 85 million unique TCR sequences. Among the roughly 400 genotyped donors, about 85% belonged to the genetic ancestry cluster associated with self-reported Caucasian donors. Because of strong linkage in the cohort, roughly five DR-DQ haplotypes were treated as single units for association and clustering. A separate validation cohort of about 110 different subjects was used in addition to the roughly 720-subject first cohort. To predict cytomegalovirus infection status, the study combined high-throughput TCR immunosequencing, statistical association of individual TCRs with disease status, and machine learning. To decide whether each TCR beta V gene segment behaved as functional or pseudogenic, an earlier analysis of some 570 of the donors relied on high-throughput TCR beta sequencing.

CDR1 and CDR2 are read off the germline V gene (reference sequence) as LNHDA and SQIVND. The junction shows trimming of 4 bases on V and 1 base on J, and the gene matches do not reach 3 bases of it. CDR3 length: 16 amino acids, cysteine to phenylalanine. The CDR3 DNA has 48 bases and is translated from base 1. Here is what the overall study found, with its caveats: A further reported finding was that TCR beta sequences accurately predicted the HLA-A and HLA-B alleles for most subjects in the first cohort. A later analysis found that TCR association rates varied across HLA loci, with DRB1 alleles showing the most associated TCRs and HLA-C alleles the fewest. A few of the identified cytomegalovirus-associated TCR beta chains were confirmed in vitro to be specific for cytomegalovirus antigens. The sequencing pipeline was judged likely to have produced a cluster of highly shared sequence variants as a technical artifact. According to a later analysis, most CMV-associated TCR beta chains appeared to be HLA-restricted, and the HLA associations seemed to be driven largely by CMV exposure. According to a later analysis, parvovirus B19, influenza, CMV and Epstein-Barr virus appeared linked to several top co-occurrence clusters. The classifier was reported to diagnose cytomegalovirus status with high specificity and sensitivity in both the original cohort and the validation cohort. Linkage disequilibrium might explain the correlated functional status among segregating V segments, but an unknown experimental factor could not be ruled out. In a later analysis, HLA-associated TCR beta chains were found to be more clonally expanded and to have lower generation probabilities than equally common non-associated chains. Because some donors lacked HLA typing at each locus, the association tests relied only on the typed subset. Some IMGT-functional V segments, including TRBV6-2 and TRBV6-3, could not be told apart with the 87-base-pair reads, so those segments were excluded. Roughly uniform sequencing depth across donors was assumed in presence/absence analyses, although this assumption may not hold. When HLA alleles, especially DR and DQ, strongly co-occurred, TCR associations were difficult to assign to individual alleles. The study gave a list of some 150 TCR beta chains associated with cytomegalovirus. In this cohort, only TCR beta chains were sequenced, and detectable features were limited by the absence of alpha or paired-chain data. Because counts were too low, about 18 rarely observed V segments, including chromosome 9 orphons, were excluded from the earlier analysis of 587 of the donors. Immune exposure information for the cohort was limited to CMV serostatus. The authors suggested that the approach could potentially be generalized to other disease states and immunological phenotypes. In an earlier analysis of some 540 of the donors, most TCR beta V segments appeared in productive rearrangements about 87% or about 30% of the time, broadly matching IMGT annotations. Most TCR sequences were observed very rarely across donors, whereas some public TCRs were present in many individuals. V-gene and J-gene trimming of TCR beta chains was associated with a missense DCLRE1C variant in a later genetic analysis, and the association was replicated in an independent cohort. According to a later genetic analysis, donors in an Asian-associated ancestry cluster had fewer N-insertions in productive TCRs than the roughly 670-donor mean. At a false discovery rate of 0.05, a later analysis linked 15,000 to 20,000 TCR beta sequences to specific HLA alleles.

The cohort consisted of some 730 healthy bone marrow donors. At the time of sampling, every cohort member was nominally healthy, though immune exposures that went unrecorded were likely present. The donor tested CMV seronegative, placing the donor among the 300 to 400 seronegative members of the cohort. A peripheral blood sample was collected from each donor, and TCR beta sequencing was performed on peripheral blood mononuclear cells. The Qiagen DNeasy Blood Extraction Kit was used to extract genomic DNA from the blood cell samples. The library came from the immunoSEQ multiplex PCR assay. The multiplex PCR relied on a mix of 60 forward primers for TCR Vbeta segments and 13 reverse primers for TCR Jbeta segments. The CDR3 region of rearranged TCR beta genes was amplified from genomic DNA with a multiplex PCR assay. The amplified TCR beta libraries were sequenced on the Illumina HiSeq System as 87-base-pair reads. On the study's bioinformatics: In a later analysis, roughly 80 million unique TCR beta chains were counted across the 650 to 700 repertoires, and roughly 10 million of these chains were shared by at least two donors. To remove PCR and sequencing errors, raw reads were error-corrected and collapsed into unique sequences using a nearest-neighbor algorithm that merged closely related sequences. To assign V, D and J gene segments, CDR3 sequences were aligned to IMGT reference sequences. For a sequence to be retained, a match of at least six nucleotides to both a V gene segment and a J gene segment was required. Rearrangements were classified as productive when the CDR3 lacked stop codons and remained in frame with V and J, and all other rearrangements were classified as non-productive. Following IMGT convention, CDR3 was defined as the stretch from the second conserved V-encoded cysteine to the conserved J-encoded phenylalanine. The earlier analysis of some 540 of the donors excluded any sequence lacking an unambiguous match to a single V gene segment. An earlier analysis of several hundred of the donors classified V segments as functional when productive rearrangements were above 56.7% and as segregating when the standard deviation between donors was above 5%. A statistical classification framework was developed to diagnose cytomegalovirus status using the catalog of TCR beta chain sequences. In a later analysis, TCR nucleotide sequences were compared against IMGT/GENE-DB human TR gene sequences so that V and J genes could be assigned. A later analysis assigned CDR3 sequences and most-parsimonious VDJ recombination scenarios with the TCRdist pipeline. A later analysis defined each TCR beta chain by its CDR3 amino acid sequence plus V-gene family, and excluded reads lacking a unique V-gene family. A later analysis removed 592 highly shared, low-generation-probability nucleotide sequences to deal with suspected cross-contamination and a sequencing artifact. In a later analysis, a clonal expansion index was calculated for each public chain from normalized within-repertoire ranks of inferred template counts. Generation probabilities in a later analysis came from a VDJ recombination model fitted to out-of-frame rearrangements, and those results were checked against IGoR. A later analysis scored TCR-TCR, TCR-HLA and TCR-CMV co-occurrence with hypergeometric tests, applying a repertoire-size bias correction to TCR pairs. To estimate false discovery rates, a later analysis permuted the HLA or CMV assignments 20 times. In a later analysis, co-occurring TCRs were grouped using DBSCAN, with TCRdist sequence similarity added in when clustering inside HLA-allele-positive subsets. For co-occurrence clustering, repertoires with fewer than 30,000 or more than 120,000 public chains were excluded, along with about five repertoires with anomalous nucleotide sharing. TCRdb's version of the immuneACCESS table is confined to in-frame rearrangements and falls short of the full clone set. An unresolved V gene accounts for under half of the shortfall where checked; the remainder is of unknown origin. From that table come the V and J calls and clone size; the DNA was used to work out D and trimming. Here the sample has about 130,000 clones; 80% to 85% occur a single time. Of the sample, about 0.76% is held by the ten largest clones.

The receptor was derived from a man between 18 and 35 years old in good health and CMV-seronegative. Sequenced input: PBMCs. The chain is assembled from TRBV19 and TRBJ2-2; TRBD2 matches 10 bases in the middle. The nucleotide sequence is TGTGCCAGTAGTAGACTAGCGGGCGAGAACACCGGGGAGCTGTTTTTT. Translated, this is CASSRLAGENTGELFF.